This T cell receptor (beta chain) was captured by sequencing in a study of CD8 T cells in Susac syndrome. Overall study findings and caveats: The total CD8+ repertoires yielded sixteen Susac-specific public clones and the CD8+ TEMRA repertoires yielded a few.

V shed 7 bases, J shed 4 bases, and the junction held 6 bases outside the gene matches. The CDR3 loop spans 12 amino acids. The V gene's germline CDR1 is SQVTM and CDR2 ANQGSEA. In the case of this clonotype: Its antigen is still unknown.

RNA in amounts of about 0.5 to 1 ug was reverse transcribed with random hexamers. MiXCR, run by TCRdb on the immunoSEQ multiplex PCR reads, gives a single entry per CDR3 protein. The sample carries approximately 87,000 distinct CDR3 sequences, approximately 96% recorded once. The chain is built from TRBV29-1 and TRBJ1-2; 7 bases fit TRBD1. Sequencing input: CD8+ T cells from PBMCs. The origin of this receptor is a human donor with Susac syndrome. The CDR3 DNA reads as TGCAGCGCTGGACAGGAGATCTATGGCTACACCTTC. Translation: CSAGQEIYGYTF.